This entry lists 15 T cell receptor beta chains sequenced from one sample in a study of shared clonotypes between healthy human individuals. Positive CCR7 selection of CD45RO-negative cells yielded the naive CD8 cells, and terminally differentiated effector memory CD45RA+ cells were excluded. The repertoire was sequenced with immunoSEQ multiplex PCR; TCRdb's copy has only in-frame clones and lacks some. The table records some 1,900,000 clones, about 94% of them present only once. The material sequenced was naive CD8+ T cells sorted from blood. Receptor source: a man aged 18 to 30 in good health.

The CDR3 nucleotides are TGCAGCGTTGAAGGGGAGCCGACTTACAATGAGCAGTTCTTC. Translation gives CSVEGEPTYNEQFF. V is TRBV29-1 and J is TRBJ2-1; the D gene is possibly TRBD2 (5 bases). Germline V gene sequence: CDR1 SQVTM, CDR2 ANQGSEA. CDR3 length: 14 amino acids. The V end lost 1 base, the J end lost 4 bases, and 11 bases lay between the germline ends.

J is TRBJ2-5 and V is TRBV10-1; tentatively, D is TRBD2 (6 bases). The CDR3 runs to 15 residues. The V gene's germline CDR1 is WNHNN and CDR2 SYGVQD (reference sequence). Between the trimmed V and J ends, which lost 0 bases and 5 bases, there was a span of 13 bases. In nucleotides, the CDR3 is TGCGCCAGCAGTGAGTCGGAGGGATCTGGGGAGACCCAGTACTTC. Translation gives CASSESEGSGETQYF.

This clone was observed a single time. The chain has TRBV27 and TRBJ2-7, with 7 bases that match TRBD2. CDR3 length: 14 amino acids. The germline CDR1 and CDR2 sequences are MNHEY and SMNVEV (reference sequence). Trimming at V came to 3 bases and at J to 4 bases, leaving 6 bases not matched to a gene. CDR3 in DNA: TGTGCCAGCAGTTTTTTAGGGGAGGGTTACGAGCAGTACTTC. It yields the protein CASSFLGEGYEQYF.

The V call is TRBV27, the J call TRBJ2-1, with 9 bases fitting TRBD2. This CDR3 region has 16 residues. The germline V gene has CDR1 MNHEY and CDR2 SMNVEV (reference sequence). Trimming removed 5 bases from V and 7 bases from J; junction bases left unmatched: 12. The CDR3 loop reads CASSPVGAGGLNEQFF. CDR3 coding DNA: TGTGCCAGCAGTCCCGTTGGGGCGGGAGGGTTAAATGAGCAGTTCTTC.

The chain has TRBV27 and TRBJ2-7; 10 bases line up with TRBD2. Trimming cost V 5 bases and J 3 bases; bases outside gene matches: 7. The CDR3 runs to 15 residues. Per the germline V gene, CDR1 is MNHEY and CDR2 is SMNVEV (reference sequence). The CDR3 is CASSPRTSGGYEQYF. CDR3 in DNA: TGTGCCAGCAGTCCCCGGACTAGCGGCGGCTACGAGCAGTACTTC.

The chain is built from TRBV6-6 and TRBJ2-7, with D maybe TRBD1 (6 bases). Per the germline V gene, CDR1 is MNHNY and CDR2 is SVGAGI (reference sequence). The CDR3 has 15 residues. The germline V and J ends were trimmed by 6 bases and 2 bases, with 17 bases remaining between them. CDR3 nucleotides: TGTGCCAGCAGCCCAGGACAGCTTCTGACCTACGAGCAGTACTTC. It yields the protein CASSPGQLLTYEQYF.

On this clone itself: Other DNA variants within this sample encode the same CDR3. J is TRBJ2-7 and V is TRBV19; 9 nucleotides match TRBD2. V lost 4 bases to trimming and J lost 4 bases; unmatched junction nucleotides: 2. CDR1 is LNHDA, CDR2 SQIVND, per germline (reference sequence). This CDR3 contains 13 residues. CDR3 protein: CASSSSGGYEQYF. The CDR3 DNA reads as TGTGCCAGTAGTAGTAGCGGGGGTTACGAGCAGTACTTC.

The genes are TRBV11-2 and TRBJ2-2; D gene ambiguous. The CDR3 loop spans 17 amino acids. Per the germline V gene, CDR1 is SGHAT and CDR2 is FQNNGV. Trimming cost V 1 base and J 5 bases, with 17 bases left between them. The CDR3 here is CASSLAGTARNTGELFF. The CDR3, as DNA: TGTGCCAGCAGCTTAGCCGGAACAGCTAGGAATACCGGGGAGCTGTTTTTT. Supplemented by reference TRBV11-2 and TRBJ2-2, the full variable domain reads EAGVAQSPRYKIIEKRQSVAFWCNPISGHATLYWYQQILGQGPKLLIQFQNNGVVDDSQLPKDRFSAERLKGVDSTLKIQPAKLEDSAVYLCASSLAGTARNTGELFFGEGSRLTVL.

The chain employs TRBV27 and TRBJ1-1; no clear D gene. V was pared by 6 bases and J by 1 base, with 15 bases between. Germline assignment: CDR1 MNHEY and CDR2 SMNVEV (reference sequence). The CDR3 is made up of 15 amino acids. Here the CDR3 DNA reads TGTGCCAGCAGCCCGTTAGTCGGTTCGAACACTGAAGCTTTCTTT. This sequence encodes CASSPLVGSNTEAFF.

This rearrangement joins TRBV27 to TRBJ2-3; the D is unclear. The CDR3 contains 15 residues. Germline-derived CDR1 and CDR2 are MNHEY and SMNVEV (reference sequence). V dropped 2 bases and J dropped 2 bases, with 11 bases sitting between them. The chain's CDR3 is CASSLGSADTDTQYF. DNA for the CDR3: TGTGCCAGCAGTTTAGGCAGTGCGGACACAGATACGCAGTATTTT.

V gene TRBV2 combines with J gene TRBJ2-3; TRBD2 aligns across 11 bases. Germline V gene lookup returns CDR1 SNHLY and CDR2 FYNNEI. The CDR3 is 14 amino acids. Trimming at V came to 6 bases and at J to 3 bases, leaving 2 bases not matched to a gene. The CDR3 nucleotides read TGTGCCAGCAGACTAGCGGGGGAGACAGATACGCAGTATTTT. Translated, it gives CASRLAGETDTQYF.

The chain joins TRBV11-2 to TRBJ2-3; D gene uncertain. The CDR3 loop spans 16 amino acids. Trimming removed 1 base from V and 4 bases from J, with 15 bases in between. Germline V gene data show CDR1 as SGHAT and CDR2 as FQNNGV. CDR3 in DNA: TGTGCCAGCAGCTTAGGCTGGGCCGCCAACCCAGATACGCAGTATTTT. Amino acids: CASSLGWAANPDTQYF.

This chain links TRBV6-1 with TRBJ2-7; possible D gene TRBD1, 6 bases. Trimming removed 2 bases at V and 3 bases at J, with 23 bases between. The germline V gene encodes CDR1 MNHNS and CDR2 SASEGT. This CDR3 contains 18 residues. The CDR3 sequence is CASSERWGGGSLNYEQYF. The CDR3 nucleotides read TGTGCCAGCAGTGAAAGGTGGGGTGGGGGCTCACTGAACTACGAGCAGTACTTC.

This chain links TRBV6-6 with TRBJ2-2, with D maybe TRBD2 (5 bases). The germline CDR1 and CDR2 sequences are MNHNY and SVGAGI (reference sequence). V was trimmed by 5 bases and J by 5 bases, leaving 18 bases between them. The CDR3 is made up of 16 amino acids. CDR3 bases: TGTGCCAGCAGTCCGTTTCGGGGTGGTATAACCGGGGAGCTGTTTTTT. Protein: CASSPFRGGITGELFF.

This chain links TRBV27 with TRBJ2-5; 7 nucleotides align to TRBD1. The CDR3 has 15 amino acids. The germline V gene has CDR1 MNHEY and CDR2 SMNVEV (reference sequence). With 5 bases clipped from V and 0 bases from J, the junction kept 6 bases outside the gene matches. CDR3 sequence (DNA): TGTGCCAGCAGTCCCCGGACAGGCAACCAAGAGACCCAGTACTTC. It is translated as CASSPRTGNQETQYF.